A selection of T cell receptor beta chains follows, all from one sample in a study of blood T cell repertoires in COVID-19. Data came from immunoSEQ multiplex PCR; TCRdb stores just in-frame clones and leaves some out. Counted here are 100,000 to 150,000 clones, 70% to 75% occurring once; the ten biggest clones make up more than 5.5%. The sample consisted of peripheral blood. These receptors came from a man aged 60 to 75 with acute or convalescent COVID-19. The CDR3 runs from the conserved cysteine through the conserved F or W. Fields, in order: CDR3 protein, CDR3 DNA, V gene, J gene, clone size, D gene. D genes are given only for firm matches. The listing skips clone size in some rows; elsewhere it reads once, few, many or a size class.

CDR3: CASSQGNEQFF; DNA: TGTGCCAGCAGCCAGGGTAATGAGCAGTTCTTC; V: TRBV7-2; J: TRBJ2-1; size: NA; D: NA
CDR3: CASSTISLGTGVDEQYF; DNA: TGTGCCAGCAGCACAATCTCGCTGGGGACAGGGGTGGACGAGCAGTACTTC; V: TRBV21-1; J: TRBJ2-7; size: NA; D: NA
CDR3: CASNSGGTDTQYF; DNA: TGTGCCAGCAACTCGGGGGGCACAGATACGCAGTATTTT; V: TRBV5-8; J: TRBJ2-3; size: once; D: NA
CDR3: CASSSPKQGTSSPLHF; DNA: TGTGCCAGCAGCTCACCTAAGCAGGGAACAAGTTCACCCCTCCACTTT; V: TRBV27; J: TRBJ1-6; size: NA; D: NA
CDR3: CASSNPGGGNYGYTF; DNA: TGTGCCAGCAGCAACCCGGGTGGGGGGAACTATGGCTACACCTTC; V: TRBV6-5; J: TRBJ1-2; size: NA; D: NA
CDR3: CASSSSRGQAGELFF; DNA: TGTGCCAGCTCATCGTCCAGGGGGCAGGCCGGGGAGCTGTTTTTT; V: TRBV18; J: TRBJ2-2; size: NA; D: TRBD1
CDR3: CAWNSDRTRFSGYTF; DNA: TGTGCCTGGAATTCAGACAGGACCCGATTTAGTGGCTACACCTTC; V: TRBV30; J: TRBJ1-2; size: few; D: NA
CDR3: CAISEWGRQPQHF; DNA: TGTGCCATCAGTGAGTGGGGGAGGCAGCCCCAGCATTTT; V: TRBV10-3; J: TRBJ1-5; size: NA; D: NA
CDR3: CASSTGQTLYEQYF; DNA: TGTGCCAGCAGTACAGGACAGACCCTCTACGAGCAGTACTTC; V: TRBV7-2; J: TRBJ2-7; size: many; D: NA
CDR3: CASTQTLTPSTDTQYF; DNA: TGTGCCAGTACACAGACGCTCACACCTAGCACAGATACGCAGTATTTT; V: TRBV19; J: TRBJ2-3; size: NA; D: NA
CDR3: CASSVVDRGSSGYTF; DNA: TGTGCCAGCAGCGTAGTGGACAGGGGTTCTAGTGGCTACACCTTC; V: TRBV9; J: TRBJ1-2; size: NA; D: TRBD1
CDR3: CASSRANTEAFF; DNA: TGTGCCAGCTCACGGGCGAACACTGAAGCTTTCTTT; V: TRBV18; J: TRBJ1-1; size: NA; D: NA
CDR3: CASSPAGVQGATEAFF; DNA: TGTGCCAGCAGTCCCGCAGGGGTACAGGGCGCCACTGAAGCTTTCTTT; V: TRBV25-1; J: TRBJ1-1; size: NA; D: NA
CDR3: CASSHQGLYNEQFF; DNA: TGCGCCAGCAGTCATCAGGGGCTCTACAATGAGCAGTTCTTC; V: TRBV5-1; J: TRBJ2-1; size: NA; D: NA
CDR3: CASRGTSLPTDTQYF; DNA: TGTGCCAGCCGAGGGACTTCCCTCCCCACAGATACGCAGTATTTT; V: TRBV2; J: TRBJ2-3; size: NA; D: NA